This passage covers 5 T cell receptor beta chains from one sample sequenced in a study of blood T cell repertoires in COVID-19. Measured with immunoSEQ multiplex PCR; TCRdb has only the in-frame clones, and not every one. The table shows just over 650,000 clones, with 70% to 90% occurring only once. The sample was peripheral blood. Receptors originate from a young woman with acute or convalescent COVID-19.

The rearrangement uses TRBV2 and TRBJ1-1; D possibly corresponds to TRBD1 (6 bases). Looked up from germline, CDR1 is SNHLY and CDR2 is FYNNEI. The CDR3 length is 14 residues. With 7 bases removed from V and 3 bases from J, the gap between germline ends came to 15 bases. CDR3 region: CASTYYTGYTEAFF. In nucleotides, the CDR3 is TGTGCCAGCACATACTATACAGGGTACACTGAAGCTTTCTTT.

This chain connects TRBV7-9 to TRBJ2-5; tentatively, D is TRBD1 (6 bases). V was clipped by 4 bases and J by 2 bases, with 17 bases between them. The length of the CDR3 is 16 residues. Germline V gives CDR1 SEHNR, CDR2 FQNEAQ (reference sequence). In nucleotides, the CDR3 is TGTGCCAGCAGCTGGGACCCGGGACAAGGACAAGAGACCCAGTACTTC. Its translation: CASSWDPGQGQETQYF.

On this clone itself: Other DNA sequences in the same sample also yield this CDR3. CDR3 protein: CASSLAYEQYF. The CDR3 DNA reads as TGCGCCAGCAGCCTAGCCTACGAGCAGTACTTC. The rearrangement links TRBV5-1 to TRBJ2-7; D is unresolved. The germline V gene has CDR1 SGHRS and CDR2 YFSETQ. With 4 bases removed from V and 2 bases from J, the gap between germline ends came to 4 bases. The length of the CDR3 is 11 residues.

J is TRBJ2-3 and V is TRBV5-1, with D possibly matching TRBD1 (6 bases). V shed 2 bases and J shed 6 bases, with 19 bases lying between them. The CDR3 runs to 16 residues. Germline V gene data show CDR1 as SGHRS and CDR2 as YFSETQ. DNA for the CDR3: TGCGCCAGCAGCTTCTATCGACAGGTCCCTAGGGATACGCAGTATTTT. Translated, it gives CASSFYRQVPRDTQYF.

The chain couples TRBV7-7 to TRBJ1-1; D gene ambiguous. CDR3 size: 13 residues. CDR1 is SSHAT and CDR2 is FNYEAQ in the germline V gene (reference sequence). With 1 base removed from V and 8 bases from J, the gap between germline ends came to 11 bases. The CDR3 DNA reads as TGTGCCAGCAGCTTAGACGTTGGCAGGGAAGCTTTCTTT. Protein: CASSLDVGREAFF.